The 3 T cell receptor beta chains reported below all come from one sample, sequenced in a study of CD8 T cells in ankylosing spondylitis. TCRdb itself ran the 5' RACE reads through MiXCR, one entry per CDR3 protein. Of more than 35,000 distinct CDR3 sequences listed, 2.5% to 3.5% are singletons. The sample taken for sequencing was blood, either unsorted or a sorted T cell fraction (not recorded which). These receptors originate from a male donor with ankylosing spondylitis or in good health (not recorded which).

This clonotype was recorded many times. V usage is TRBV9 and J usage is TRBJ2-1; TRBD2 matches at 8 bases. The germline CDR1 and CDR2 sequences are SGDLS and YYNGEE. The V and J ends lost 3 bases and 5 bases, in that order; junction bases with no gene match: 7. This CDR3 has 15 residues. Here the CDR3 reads CASSATSARNNEQFF. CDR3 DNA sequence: TGTGCCAGCAGCGCGACTAGCGCAAGAAACAATGAGCAGTTCTTC.

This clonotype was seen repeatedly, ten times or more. The CDR3 nucleotides are TGTGCCAGCACTCCCCTCGGAGTCAGGAACACTGAAGCTTTCTTT. Translation gives CASTPLGVRNTEAFF. The V and J genes are TRBV9 and TRBJ1-1; no reliable D call. There are 15 residues in the CDR3. Germline loops: CDR1 SGDLS, CDR2 YYNGEE. Deletions cut 6 bases from V and 1 base from J, with 16 bases between.

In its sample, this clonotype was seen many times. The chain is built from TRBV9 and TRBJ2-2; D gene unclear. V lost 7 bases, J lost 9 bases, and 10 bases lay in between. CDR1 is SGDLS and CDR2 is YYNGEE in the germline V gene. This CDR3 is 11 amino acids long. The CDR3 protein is CASGLIWELFF. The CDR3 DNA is TGTGCCAGCGGGTTGATTTGGGAGCTGTTTTTT.